This T cell receptor beta chain was documented in a study of blood T cell repertoires in COVID-19. V shed 6 bases and J shed 1 base, with 9 bases lying between them. Germline V gives CDR1 MGHDK, CDR2 SYGVNS. This CDR3 comprises 14 residues. Authors' analysis steps: Estimates of nucleated cell counts were drawn from the amplification of reference gene primers. Sequenced by immunoSEQ multiplex PCR; TCRdb stores in-frame clones only, minus some. The DNA gave D and trimming, while V, J and clone size come from that table. This sample has roughly 100,000 clones, with 84% found just once. V usage is TRBV25-1 and J usage is TRBJ1-4; D remains ambiguous. The sequenced sample consisted of peripheral blood. The clonotype comes from a human donor in a cohort sampled during active COVID-19. For the CDR3, the DNA is TGTGCCAGCAGCGGAGGGCGAACTAATGAAAAACTGTTTTTT. This codes for CASSGGRTNEKLFF.